This record covers a single T cell receptor (beta chain). Trimming took off 4 bases at V and 3 bases at J, with 7 bases between the two ends. This CDR3 is 13 amino acids long. Germline V gene data show CDR1 as SGHNT and CDR2 as YYREEE (reference sequence). The data stem from a study of human T cells and chemical hapten exposure. Study details: In the sensitization step, 2% DPC was placed on roughly 2 cm by roughly 2 cm of upper inner arm skin.

Time point denoted: patch test 2, 6 weeks after DPC sensitization. Treatment noted: therapeutic diphenylcyclopropenone sensitization with weekly scalp DPC. RNA extraction used unfractionated whole blood as the source of total RNA. MiXCR was run by TCRdb on the RACE reads, yielding one entry per CDR3 protein. The sample has around 42,000 distinct CDR3 sequences, 3% to 3.5% seen once. Sequenced material: whole blood, taken in connection with sensitization to the hapten diphenylcyclopropenone (DPC). This chain links TRBV5-4 with TRBJ1-4; D gene unclear. This clonotype was obtained from a man aged 35 to 55 with alopecia areata. Some clones in this sample may be carry-over from other donors' samples. DNA of the CDR3: TGTGCCAGCAGCGACCGGCCTAATGAAAAACTGTTTTTT. Residues: CASSDRPNEKLFF.